This is a list of T cell receptor beta chains from one sample in a study of beta chain features in type 1 diabetes. This table comes from immunoSEQ multiplex PCR, and its TCRdb copy is limited to in-frame clones, with some not included. The table lists some 900,000 clones, roughly 15% of them singletons, with around 0.02% in the top ten. Sequenced material: naive CD4+ T cells from blood. These TCRs come from a woman aged 18 to 35 in good health. Both conserved end residues are part of each CDR3. A D gene is named only where the DNA matches it firmly. Clone size is stated in some rows and not others, as once, few, many or a class when expanded.

TRBV2	TRBD1	TRBJ1-2	.	TGTGCCAGCAGGAAAGGACAGGCCCACGATAGTACTAACTATGGCTACACCTTC	CASRKGQAHDSTNYGYTF
TRBV6-5	.	TRBJ2-7	.	TGTGCCAGCAGTTACTCGGGTTCCCAACTCAGGGACGAGCAGTACTTC	CASSYSGSQLRDEQYF
TRBV13	TRBD1	TRBJ2-7	.	TGTGCCAGCAGCTCCGGGACAGGGTTCTCCATCTACGAGCAGTACTTC	CASSSGTGFSIYEQYF
TRBV28	.	TRBJ1-5	.	TGTGCCAGCAGTTTGTGGCGATTCAATCAGCCCCAGCATTTT	CASSLWRFNQPQHF
TRBV11-1	TRBD2	TRBJ2-3	few	TGTGCCAGCAGCTTAGGAGGTAGCGGGAAACCAGATACGCAGTATTTT	CASSLGGSGKPDTQYF
TRBV28	.	TRBJ2-1	.	TGTGCCAGCAGTTTGGGGCAGTACGATGAGCAGTTCTTC	CASSLGQYDEQFF
TRBV6-1	.	TRBJ2-5	.	TGTGCCAGCAGTCCCGTACGAGAGGGGCAGTACTTC	CASSPVREGQYF
TRBV18	TRBD1	TRBJ2-4	.	TGTGCCAGCTCACCACAGGGGGCGTCGAACATTCAGTACTTC	CASSPQGASNIQYF
TRBV7-6	.	TRBJ1-2	.	TGTGCCAGCAGCTTGCAGGGCAGCTATGGCTACACCTTC	CASSLQGSYGYTF
TRBV7-9	.	TRBJ2-3	.	TGTGCCAGCAGCCAGGACAGCAATACGCAGTATTTT	CASSQDSNTQYF
TRBV7-2	TRBD2	TRBJ2-3	few	TGTGCCAGCACCTTAATGGGAGCGGGAGGGACAGATACGCAGTATTTT	CASTLMGAGGTDTQYF
TRBV18	TRBD1	TRBJ2-7	.	TGTGCCAGCTCACCCAGACAGGGGGACGCCTACGAGCAGTACTTC	CASSPRQGDAYEQYF
TRBV28	.	TRBJ2-7	few	TGTGCCAGCAGTTTATGGGTGGAGGAGCAGTACTTC	CASSLWVEEQYF
TRBV4-1	TRBD1	TRBJ2-5	.	TGCGCCAGCAGTTACAGGGGTTTCTCCCAAGAGACCCAGTACTTC	CASSYRGFSQETQYF
TRBV7-8	.	TRBJ2-2	.	TGTGCCGGACAATCAACCGGGGAGCTGTTTTTT	CAGQSTGELFF
TRBV20-1	.	TRBJ2-7	few	TGCAGTGCTCGGAACCTCTACGAGCAGTACTTC	CSARNLYEQYF
TRBV2	.	TRBJ2-1	few	TGTGCCAGCAGCCCGGACATGCCTGAGCAGTTCTTC	CASSPDMPEQFF
TRBV6-5	.	TRBJ1-1	few	TGTGCCAGCAGTTCGGGACCGATTAACACTGAAGCTTTCTTT	CASSSGPINTEAFF
TRBV4-3	TRBD2	TRBJ2-2	few	TGCGCCAGCAGCCAACACACCCCTAGCGGGACGAACACCGGGGAGCTGTTTTTT	CASSQHTPSGTNTGELFF